This T cell receptor beta chain was captured in a study of cytomegalovirus exposure and HLA in healthy donors. Study conclusions and caveats: Among the CMV-associated chains, three were confirmed in vitro as specific for CMV antigens.

The PCR employed 60 Vbeta primers together with 13 Jbeta primers. Study processing details: The count from a later analysis was some 76 million unique TCR beta chains, 9 million to 12 million of them shared. Some clones are missing from TCRdb's copy, which holds only in-frame ones; the method was immunoSEQ multiplex PCR. The V and J calls and the clone size are those of that table, but D and trimming were determined from the DNA. The table has roughly 240,000 clones, 82% seen once; the top ten hold more than 5%. The V gene end was trimmed by 4 bases and the J gene end by 2 bases; junction bases not matched to a gene: 0. Germline CDR1 reads KGHSH; CDR2 reads LQKENI. This CDR3 comprises 14 residues. For this clone: Its matching antigen is unknown.

The sample taken for sequencing was PBMCs. The sequence was obtained from a woman between 35 and 50 years old in good health and CMV-seropositive. The chain employs TRBV18 and TRBJ1-5, with 9 positions matching TRBD1. CDR3 loop: CASSRTGGNQPQHF. DNA for the CDR3: TGTGCCAGCTCACGGACAGGGGGCAATCAGCCCCAGCATTTT. Together with reference TRBV18 and TRBJ1-5, the CDR3 gives the full variable domain: NAGVMQNPRHLVRRRGQEARLRCSPMKGHSHVYWYRQLPEEGLKFMVYLQKENIIDESGMPKERFSAEFPKEGPSILRIQQVVRGDSAAYFCASSRTGGNQPQHFGDGTRLSIL.